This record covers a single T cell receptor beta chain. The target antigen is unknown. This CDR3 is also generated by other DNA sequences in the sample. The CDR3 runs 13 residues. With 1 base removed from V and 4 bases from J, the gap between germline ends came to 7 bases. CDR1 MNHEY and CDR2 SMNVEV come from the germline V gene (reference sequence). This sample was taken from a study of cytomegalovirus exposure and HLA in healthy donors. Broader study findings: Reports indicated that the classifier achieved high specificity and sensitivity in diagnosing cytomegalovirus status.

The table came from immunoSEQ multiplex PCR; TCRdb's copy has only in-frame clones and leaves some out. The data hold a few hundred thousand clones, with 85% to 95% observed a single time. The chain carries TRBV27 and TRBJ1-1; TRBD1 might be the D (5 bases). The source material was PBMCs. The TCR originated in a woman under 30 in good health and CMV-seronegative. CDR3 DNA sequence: TGTGCCAGCAGTTTATATAGGGGCACTGAAGCTTTCTTT. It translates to CASSLYRGTEAFF.